The clone carrying this T cell receptor (beta chain) was picked up many times. Sequencing used immunoSEQ multiplex PCR; TCRdb keeps in-frame clones, though not all of them. Counted here are approximately 230,000 clones, roughly 79% occurring once; the ten biggest clones make up approximately 15%. This sample is part of a study of blood T cell repertoires in COVID-19. The wider study: Both acute and convalescent COVID-19 samples were obtained from the United States, Italy and Spain. In each case, the material was cDNA or gDNA derived from T cells, B-cell-depleted T cells, or PBMCs.

Participants reported their clinical history, and cohort assignment relied on those reports. Two consecutive negative NP/OP PCR tests, clearance, or resolved symptoms defined Cohort 3 recovery. This sequence was found in a man aged 35 to 55 who had recovered from COVID-19. Sequences were obtained from PBMCs or T cells enriched from blood (not recorded which).

CDR3 DNA sequence: TGCGCCAGCAGCTTTAAAGATTCGGGGGCGAACACCGGGGAGCTGTTTTTT. As protein: CASSFKDSGANTGELFF. The chain recombines TRBV5-1 with TRBJ2-2; D possibly corresponds to TRBD2 (6 bases). The CDR3 has 17 amino acids. Trimming pared 2 bases from V and 0 bases from J, leaving 14 bases between. Germline V gene lookup returns CDR1 SGHRS and CDR2 YFSETQ.